This T cell receptor (beta chain) was sequenced in a study of T-cell memory formation after mild COVID-19. Study outcomes and limitations: Researchers report contracting CD4+ clones mostly in CM and EM, with CD8+ clones in EMRA. A subset of responding clones appeared in pre-infection memory, suggesting cross-reactive memory joined. Among clones contracting day 15 to 85, CD4/CD8 was balanced, whereas later expanders leaned CD4+.

TCRdb reprocessed the 5' RACE reads via MiXCR and lists one record per CDR3 protein. The table records under 600,000 distinct CDR3 sequences, roughly 20% of them present only once. As to this clonotype: Its antigen is unidentified.

With 1 base removed from V and 5 bases from J, the gap between germline ends came to 12 bases. The CDR3 is 14 residues long. Germline-derived CDR1 and CDR2 are SEHNR and FQNEAQ (reference sequence). The TCR originated in an adult woman who had mild COVID-19 (a few samples of this study predate the infection). Cell type and time point are not known. Input material: PBMCs or a T cell subset sorted from them (not recorded which). V gene TRBV7-9 combines with J gene TRBJ2-7; D call uncertain. DNA of the CDR3: TGTGCCAGCAGCTTAGGCCCGATCCTCCACGAGCAGTACTTC. Encoded protein: CASSLGPILHEQYF.